This is a list of T cell receptor beta chains from one sample in a study of cytomegalovirus exposure and HLA in healthy donors. Libraries were prepared by immunoSEQ multiplex PCR; TCRdb keeps only in-frame clonotypes and omits some of them. This sample carries approximately 120,000 clones, about 80% of them seen once, and the ten largest clones take approximately 12%. Material for sequencing was PBMCs. These TCRs come from a woman aged 40 to 49 in good health and CMV-seropositive. CDR3s include the opening cysteine and the closing phenylalanine or tryptophan. Each record gives: D gene, CDR3 length, J gene, V gene, clone size, CDR3 protein, CDR3 DNA. The D gene is left open where the match is weak. The size field is filled for only some rows; it gives once, few, many or a size class.

>.|14|TRBJ1-4|TRBV6-5|.
CASSGAGAGEKLFF
TGTGCCAGCAGTGGTGCGGGGGCCGGCGAAAAACTGTTTTTT
>.|11|TRBJ2-5|TRBV18|few
CASSPSETQYF
TGTGCCAGCTCACCGAGTGAGACCCAGTACTTC
>.|12|TRBJ1-6|TRBV6-1|few
CASREQGRPLHF
TGTGCCAGCAGGGAACAGGGTCGGCCCCTCCACTTT
>.|15|TRBJ2-7|TRBV7-8|few
CASSLVLAGLGEQYF
TGTGCCAGCAGCTTAGTTTTGGCGGGCCTGGGCGAGCAGTACTTC
>.|14|TRBJ1-1|TRBV9|.
CASSVRAPTGGAFF
TGTGCCAGCAGCGTAAGGGCCCCGACGGGGGGAGCTTTCTTT
>TRBD1|17|TRBJ1-2|TRBV10-2|few
CASSESGGGFTNYGYTF
TGCGCCAGCAGTGAGTCAGGGGGCGGGTTCACTAACTATGGCTACACCTTC
>TRBD1|13|TRBJ1-2|TRBV30|.
CASTPGQGNGYTF
TGTGCCTCAACTCCGGGACAGGGTAATGGCTACACCTTC
>.|13|TRBJ2-2|TRBV2|few
CATRIGDTGELFF
TGTGCCACCAGGATCGGGGACACCGGGGAGCTGTTTTTT
>.|15|TRBJ2-5|TRBV7-7|once
CASSLGGASGETQYF
TGTGCTAGCAGCTTAGGCGGGGCTTCGGGGGAGACCCAGTACTTC
>TRBD2|15|TRBJ2-1|TRBV5-1|.
CASSLSGGAGNEQFF
TGCGCCAGCAGCTTAAGCGGGGGGGCCGGTAATGAGCAGTTCTTC
>.|14|TRBJ2-3|TRBV2|.
CASRPDSSTDTQYF
TGTGCCAGCAGGCCGGACAGTAGCACAGATACGCAGTATTTT
>.|11|TRBJ2-7|TRBV20-1|.
CSAAPGYEQYF
TGCAGTGCTGCCCCAGGGTACGAGCAGTACTTC
>.|15|TRBJ2-2|TRBV7-9|.
CASSLWAERSGELFF
TGTGCCAGCAGCTTATGGGCAGAAAGGTCCGGGGAGCTGTTTTTT
>TRBD1|15|TRBJ2-5|TRBV11-2|.
CASSQQGVALETQYF
TGTGCCAGCAGCCAACAGGGGGTAGCGCTGGAGACCCAGTACTTC
>TRBD1|15|TRBJ1-2|TRBV10-3|.
CAISESLGQVFGYTF
TGTGCCATCAGTGAGTCGCTCGGACAGGTCTTTGGCTACACCTTC
>.|16|TRBJ2-6|TRBV27|.
CASSLERAFGANVLTF
TGTGCCAGCAGTTTAGAGAGAGCCTTTGGGGCCAACGTCCTGACTTTC
>.|15|TRBJ1-6|TRBV6-4|.
CASKEQLGRNSPLHF
TGTGCCAGCAAGGAACAGCTCGGGAGAAATTCACCCCTCCACTTT
>.|14|TRBJ1-2|TRBV5-1|.
CASSLNQGEGTYTF
TGCGCCAGCAGCTTGAATCAGGGCGAGGGGACTTACACCTTC
>.|12|TRBJ1-3|TRBV30|medium-sized
CAHHRQGNTIYF
TGTGCCCACCATCGTCAGGGAAACACCATATATTTT
>TRBD2|18|TRBJ2-3|TRBV14|.
CASSQSLAGETFEDTQYF
TGTGCCAGCAGCCAGTCTCTAGCGGGGGAGACTTTTGAGGATACGCAGTATTTT
>.|12|TRBJ2-2|TRBV2|.
CASKRNTGELFF
TGTGCCAGCAAGAGGAACACCGGGGAGCTGTTTTTT
>.|17|TRBJ1-3|TRBV28|few
CASSAWGSLSSGNTIYF
TGTGCCAGCAGTGCATGGGGCAGCCTTAGCTCTGGAAACACCATATATTTT
>.|15|TRBJ1-6|TRBV6-5|.
CASSYQGPHDSPLHF
TGTGCCAGCAGTTACCAGGGGCCCCACGACTCACCCCTCCACTTT
>.|14|TRBJ1-5|TRBV12-5|.
CASGPDRSNQPQHF
TGTGCTAGTGGCCCTGACAGGTCCAATCAGCCCCAGCATTTT
>TRBD1|13|TRBJ1-1|TRBV28|.
CASRGQMNTEAFF
TGTGCCAGCAGGGGACAGATGAACACTGAAGCTTTCTTT
>.|15|TRBJ2-5|TRBV4-1|.
CASSQAGGQGETQYF
TGCGCCAGCAGCCAAGCGGGGGGCCAAGGAGAGACCCAGTACTTC
>TRBD1|17|TRBJ2-7|TRBV7-6|.
CASSLRSGTGRSYEQYF
TGTGCCAGCAGTTTACGATCCGGGACAGGGCGGTCCTACGAGCAGTACTTC
>TRBD2|14|TRBJ2-5|TRBV5-1|.
CASRSEGGRETQYF
TGCGCCAGCAGATCCGAGGGAGGGCGGGAGACCCAGTACTTC
>.|13|TRBJ1-1|TRBV29-1|.
CSAERASGTEAFF
TGCAGCGCCGAACGAGCTTCGGGCACTGAAGCTTTCTTT
>TRBD2|15|TRBJ2-5|TRBV30|.
CAWSVPLAGRETQYF
TGTGCCTGGAGTGTACCGCTAGCGGGGCGAGAGACCCAGTACTTC
>.|14|TRBJ1-4|TRBV5-4|.
CASSGGGLNEKLFF
TGTGCCAGCAGCGGAGGAGGGCTCAATGAAAAACTGTTTTTT
>TRBD2|15|TRBJ2-2|TRBV10-3|.
CATRTSGGITGELFF
TGTGCCACCAGGACTAGCGGGGGGATAACCGGGGAGCTGTTTTTT
>.|13|TRBJ2-5|TRBV18|.
CASSAGLGETQYF
TGTGCCAGCTCCGCGGGGTTAGGGGAGACCCAGTACTTC
>.|16|TRBJ1-5|TRBV11-2|.
CASSSQGGRGGQPQHF
TGTGCCAGCAGCTCTCAAGGCGGGAGGGGTGGTCAGCCCCAGCATTTT
>TRBD2|16|TRBJ2-2|TRBV11-3|.
CASSPSGTTNTGELFF
TGTGCCAGCAGCCCAAGCGGGACGACGAACACCGGGGAGCTGTTTTTT
>TRBD1|13|TRBJ1-5|TRBV7-3|.
CASSHDREQPQHF
TGTGCCAGCAGCCATGACAGGGAACAGCCCCAGCATTTT
>.|13|TRBJ1-2|TRBV14|few
CASSQVRSYGYTF
TGTGCCAGCAGCCAAGTAAGGAGCTATGGCTACACCTTC
>.|12|TRBJ1-1|TRBV10-3|once
CAISELAKGAFF
TGTGCCATCAGTGAGCTGGCGAAGGGGGCTTTCTTT
>TRBD2|15|TRBJ2-7|TRBV5-4|.
CASSPTSGDTYEQYF
TGTGCCAGCAGCCCAACTAGCGGGGACACCTACGAGCAGTACTTC
>TRBD1|15|TRBJ1-4|TRBV4-1|.
CASSPLDREEEKLFF
TGCGCCAGCAGCCCTCTGGACAGGGAGGAGGAAAAACTGTTTTTT
>TRBD1|14|TRBJ2-3|TRBV5-5|.
CASSTGQGTDTQYF
TGTGCCAGCAGCACGGGACAGGGCACAGATACGCAGTATTTT
>TRBD1|16|TRBJ2-3|TRBV5-1|.
CASRRGQGFSTDTQYF
TGCGCCAGCAGGAGGGGACAGGGGTTTAGCACAGATACGCAGTATTTT
>TRBD1|16|TRBJ1-4|TRBV5-6|.
CASSLFQGAKDEKLFF
TGTGCCAGCAGCCTTTTCCAGGGGGCGAAGGATGAAAAACTGTTTTTT
>.|17|TRBJ1-2|TRBV14|.
CASSQDFVQVDGYGYTF
TGTGCCAGCAGCCAAGATTTCGTACAGGTTGACGGCTATGGCTACACCTTC
>.|14|TRBJ2-7|TRBV6-5|few
CASYAGAPTYEQYF
TGTGCCAGCTACGCAGGGGCCCCAACCTACGAGCAGTACTTC
>TRBD1|14|TRBJ1-1|TRBV9|few
CASSVHRGATEAFF
TGTGCCAGCAGCGTCCACAGGGGAGCAACTGAAGCTTTCTTT
>.|13|TRBJ1-1|TRBV6-1|.
CASSARLNTEAFF
TGTGCCAGCAGTGCCAGATTGAACACTGAAGCTTTCTTT
>.|15|TRBJ2-4|TRBV7-9|few
CASSFKAADKNIQYF
TGTGCCAGCAGCTTCAAAGCGGCGGACAAAAACATTCAGTACTTC
>TRBD1|13|TRBJ1-5|TRBV10-1|.
CAISRTGTKPQHF
TGCGCCATCAGCAGGACAGGGACAAAGCCCCAGCATTTT